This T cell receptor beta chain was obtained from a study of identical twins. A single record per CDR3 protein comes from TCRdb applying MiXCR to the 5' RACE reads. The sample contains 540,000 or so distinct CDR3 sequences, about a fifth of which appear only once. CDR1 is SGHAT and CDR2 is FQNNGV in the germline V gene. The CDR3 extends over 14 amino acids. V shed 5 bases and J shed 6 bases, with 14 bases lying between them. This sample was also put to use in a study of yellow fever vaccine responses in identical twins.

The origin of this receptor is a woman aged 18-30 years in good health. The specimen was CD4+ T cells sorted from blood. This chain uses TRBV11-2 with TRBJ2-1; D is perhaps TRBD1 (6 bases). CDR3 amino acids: CASSPRTESNEQFF. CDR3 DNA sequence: TGTGCCAGCAGCCCTCGGACAGAGAGCAATGAGCAGTTCTTC.